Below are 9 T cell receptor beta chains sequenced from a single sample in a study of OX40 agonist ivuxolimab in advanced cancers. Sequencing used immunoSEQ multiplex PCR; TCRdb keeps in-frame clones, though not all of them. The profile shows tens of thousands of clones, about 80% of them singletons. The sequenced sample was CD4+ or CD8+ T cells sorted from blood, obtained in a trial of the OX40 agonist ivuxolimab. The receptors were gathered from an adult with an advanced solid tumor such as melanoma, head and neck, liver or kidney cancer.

The CDR3 protein is CASSVDQYNSPLHF. The CDR3 coding sequence is TGTGCCAGCAGCGTAGACCAATATAATTCACCCCTCCACTTT. This rearrangement joins TRBV9 to TRBJ1-6, with D unresolved. The CDR3 sequence is 14 residues long. The V end was cut by 0 bases, the J end by 4 bases, with 5 bases between. The germline V gene encodes CDR1 SGDLS and CDR2 YYNGEE.

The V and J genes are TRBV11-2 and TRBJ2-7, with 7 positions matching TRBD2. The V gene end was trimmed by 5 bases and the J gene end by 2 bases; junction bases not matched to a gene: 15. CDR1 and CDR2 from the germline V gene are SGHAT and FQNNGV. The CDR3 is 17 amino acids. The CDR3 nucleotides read TGTGCCAGCAGCCAAGAGCCGGGGGGAGGGACCCCCTACGAGCAGTACTTC. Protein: CASSQEPGGGTPYEQYF.

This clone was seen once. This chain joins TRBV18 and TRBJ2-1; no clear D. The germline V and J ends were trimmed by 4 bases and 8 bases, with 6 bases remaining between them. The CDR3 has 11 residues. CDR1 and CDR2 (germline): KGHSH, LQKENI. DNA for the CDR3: TGTGCCAGCTCACTTAGGGATGAGCAGTTCTTC. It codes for CASSLRDEQFF.

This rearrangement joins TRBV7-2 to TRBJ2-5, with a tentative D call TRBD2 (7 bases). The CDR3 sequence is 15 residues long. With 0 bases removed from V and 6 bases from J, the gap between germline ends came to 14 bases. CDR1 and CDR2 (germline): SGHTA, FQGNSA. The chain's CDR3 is CASSLARGGGQTQYF. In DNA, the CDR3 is TGTGCCAGCAGCTTAGCTCGCGGGGGCGGGCAGACCCAGTACTTC.

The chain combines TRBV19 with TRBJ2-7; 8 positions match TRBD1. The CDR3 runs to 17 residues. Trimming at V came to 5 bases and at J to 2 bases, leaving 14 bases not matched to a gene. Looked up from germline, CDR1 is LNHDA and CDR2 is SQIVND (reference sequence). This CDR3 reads CASSLTFFPTGAYEQYF. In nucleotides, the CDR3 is TGTGCCAGTAGTCTCACCTTCTTTCCGACAGGGGCCTACGAGCAGTACTTC. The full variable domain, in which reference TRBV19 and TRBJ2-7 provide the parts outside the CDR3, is DGGITQSPKYLFRKEGQNVTLSCEQNLNHDAMYWYRQDPGQGLRLIYYSQIVNDFQKGDIAEGYSVSREKKESFPLTVTSAQKNPTAFYLCASSLTFFPTGAYEQYFGPGTRLTVT.

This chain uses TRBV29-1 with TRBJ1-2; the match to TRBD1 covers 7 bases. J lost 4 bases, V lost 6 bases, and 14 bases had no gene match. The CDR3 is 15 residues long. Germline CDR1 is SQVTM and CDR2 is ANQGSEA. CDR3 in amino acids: CSVTVRGTASYGYTF. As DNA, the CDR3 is TGCAGCGTCACAGTTCGGGGGACAGCGAGCTATGGCTACACCTTC. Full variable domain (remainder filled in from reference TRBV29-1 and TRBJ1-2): SAVISQKPSRDICQRGTSLTIQCQVDSQVTMMFWYRQQPGQSLTLIATANQGSEATYESGFVIDKFPISRPNLTFSTLTVSNMSPEDSSIYLCSVTVRGTASYGYTFGSGTRLTVV.

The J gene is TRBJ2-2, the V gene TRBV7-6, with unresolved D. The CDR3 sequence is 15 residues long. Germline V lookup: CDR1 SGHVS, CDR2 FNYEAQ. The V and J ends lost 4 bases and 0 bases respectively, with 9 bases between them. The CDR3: CASSYAGPNTGELFF. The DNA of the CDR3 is TGTGCCAGCAGCTATGCAGGCCCGAACACCGGGGAGCTGTTTTTT.

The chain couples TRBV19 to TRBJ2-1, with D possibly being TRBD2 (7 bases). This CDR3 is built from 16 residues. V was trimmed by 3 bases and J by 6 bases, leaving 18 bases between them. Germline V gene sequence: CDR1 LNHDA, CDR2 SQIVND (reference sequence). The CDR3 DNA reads TGTGCCAGTAGTATCATGTCTGGCGGGGGCCCCAATGAGCAGTTCTTC. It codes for CASSIMSGGGPNEQFF.

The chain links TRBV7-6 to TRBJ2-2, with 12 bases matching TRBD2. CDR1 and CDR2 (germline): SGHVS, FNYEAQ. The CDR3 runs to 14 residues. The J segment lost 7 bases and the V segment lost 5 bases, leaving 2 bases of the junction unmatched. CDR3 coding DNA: TGTGCCAGCAGCATGACTAGCGGGGGCGGGGAGCTGTTTTTT. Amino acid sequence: CASSMTSGGGELFF. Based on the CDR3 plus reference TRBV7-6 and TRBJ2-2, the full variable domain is GAGVSQSPRYKVTKRGQDVALRCDPISGHVSLYWYRQALGQGPEFLTYFNYEAQQDKSGLPNDRFSAERPEGSISTLTIQRTEQRDSAMYRCASSMTSGGGELFFGEGSRLTVL.